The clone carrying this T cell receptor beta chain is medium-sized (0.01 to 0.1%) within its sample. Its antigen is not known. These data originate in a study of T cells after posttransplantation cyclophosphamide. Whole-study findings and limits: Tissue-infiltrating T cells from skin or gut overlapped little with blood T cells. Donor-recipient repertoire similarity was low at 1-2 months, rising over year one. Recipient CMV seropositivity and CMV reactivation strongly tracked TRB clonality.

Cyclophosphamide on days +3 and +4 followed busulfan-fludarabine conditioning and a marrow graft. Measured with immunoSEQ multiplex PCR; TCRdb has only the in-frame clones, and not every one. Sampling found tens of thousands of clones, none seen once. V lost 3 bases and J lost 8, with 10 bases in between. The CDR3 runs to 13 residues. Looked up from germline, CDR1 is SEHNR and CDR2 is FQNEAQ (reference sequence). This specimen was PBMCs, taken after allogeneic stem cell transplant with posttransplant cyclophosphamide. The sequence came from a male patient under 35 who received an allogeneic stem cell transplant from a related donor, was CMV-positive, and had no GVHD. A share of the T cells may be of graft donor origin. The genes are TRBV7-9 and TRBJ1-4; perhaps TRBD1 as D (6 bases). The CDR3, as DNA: TGTGCCAGCAGCTTGCAGGGGACGGAAAAACTGTTTTTT. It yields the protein CASSLQGTEKLFF.